The T cell receptor beta chain under discussion was sequenced for a study of blood T cell repertoires in COVID-19. Whole-study context: Material from acute and convalescent COVID-19 was sourced from the United States, Italy and Spain.

Authors' data handling: The authors estimated nucleated cell counts from reference gene primer amplification. Only in-frame clones appear in the TCRdb table, and some are missing; sequencing was by immunoSEQ multiplex PCR. V and J calls and clone size are copied from that table; D and trimming were computed from the DNA. Among hundreds of thousands of clones, about 90% were seen once, and the ten largest hold approximately 0.99%. Among Cohort 3 donors, those recovered had two negative PCRs, clearance, or symptom resolution. The germline CDR1 and CDR2 sequences are SGHRS and YFSETQ. The CDR3 spans 15 residues. V gave up 4 bases and J gave up 4 bases; unmatched junction bases: 5.

The TCR sequence derives from a woman younger than 45 who had recovered from COVID-19. This chain joins TRBV5-1 and TRBJ1-4; 9 positions match TRBD1. Sequenced sample: PBMCs or T cells enriched from blood (not recorded which). CDR3 region: CASSGTGRINEKLFF. As DNA, the CDR3 is TGCGCCAGCAGCGGGACAGGGAGGATTAATGAAAAACTGTTTTTT. The whole variable domain, filled in from reference TRBV5-1 and TRBJ1-4, reads KAGVTQTPRYLIKTRGQQVTLSCSPISGHRSVSWYQQTPGQGLQFLFEYFSETQRNKGNFPGRFSGRQFSNSRSEMNVSTLELGDSALYLCASSGTGRINEKLFFGSGTQLSVL.